The clone carrying this T cell receptor (beta chain) was observed a handful of times. Germline assignment: CDR1 SNHLY and CDR2 FYNNEI. The V end lost 4 bases, the J end lost 4 bases, and 7 bases lay between the germline ends. The CDR3 is 12 residues long. This sample is drawn from a study of blood T cell repertoires in COVID-19. Whole-study context: Samples of COVID-19 (acute and convalescent) were obtained from the United States, Italy and Spain. The cDNA or gDNA used as material had been derived from T cells, B-cell-depleted T cells, or PBMCs.

As processed by the authors: Estimated nucleated cell counts came from reference gene primer amplification. Profiled with immunoSEQ multiplex PCR; TCRdb holds only in-frame clones, not every one. The V and J calls and clone size were taken over from that table, and D and trimming were inferred from the DNA. The table shows tens of thousands of clones, with approximately 88% occurring only once. This sequence originates from a man older than 75 with active or convalescent COVID-19. The specimen sequenced was peripheral blood. The chain carries TRBV2 and TRBJ1-1; no firm D call. The CDR3 nucleotides are TGTGCCAGCAGTGGGCCCCTCACTGAAGCTTTCTTT. Translation: CASSGPLTEAFF.